Listed below are T cell receptor beta chains from one sample, sequenced in a study of radiation and T cells in renal cell carcinoma. The assay was immunoSEQ multiplex PCR, and TCRdb's table has in-frame clones only and misses some. Here the sample spans roughly 140,000 clones, 80% to 90% being singletons. The source was blood, collected from a patient whose treatment included radiotherapy and nephrectomy. The receptor set was obtained from a woman between 50 and 59 years old with renal cell carcinoma. CDR3s leave out the opening cysteine and the closing phenylalanine or tryptophan. The size of a clone is reported for some rows only, either as once, few or many, or as a class for expanded clones.

CDR3 length | V gene | clone size | CDR3 protein
15 | TRBV15 | - | ATSRESGGFGGNTIY
13 | TRBV14 | - | ASSQSLRTNSPLH
11 | TRBV7-8 | - | ASSTYSNQPQH
14 | TRBV7-2 | once | ASSRGLAGGRETQY
14 | TRBV11-1 | - | ASSLAPRAGANVLT
12 | TRBV7-8 | once | ASSLWAENTEAF
12 | TRBV19 | - | ASRPVDPNYGYT
13 | TRBV9 | - | ASSESGTLHQPQH
10 | TRBV6-1 | once | ASSDSGVEQF
13 | TRBV25-1 | - | ASSESRASAYEQY
13 | TRBV6-5 | - | ASSQQGTFAYEQY
10 | TRBV29-1 | once | SVGAIANEQF
10 | TRBV6-5 | - | ASSTTGKSYT
17 | TRBV7-2 | - | ASSLKARRDSTDSYEQY
14 | TRBV7-9 | - | ASSFREGGAGSEAF
16 | TRBV2 | - | ASSARGQSSSGANVLT
11 | TRBV6-5 | once | ASSSGPEETQY
13 | TRBV9 | - | ASSVDEGYTDTQY
15 | TRBV7-2 | - | ASSLWSGGSPGDTQY
13 | TRBV19 | - | ASRLGVQSNQPQH
8 | TRBV6-1 | - | ASSELDYT
12 | TRBV4-3 | once | ASSPDRPNNEQF
12 | TRBV4-2 | - | ASSQERVQRPQH
15 | TRBV18 | - | ASSASGHHSGANVLT
13 | TRBV15 | - | ATSPNRQGNTEAF
11 | TRBV7-9 | - | ASSPTRVDTQY
10 | TRBV5-4 | - | ASSPGTPKAF
11 | TRBV7-3 | - | ASSTGNNSPLH
14 | TRBV30 | - | AWMKGGSSYNSPLH
14 | TRBV5-4 | - | ASSSARDRYTDTQY
11 | TRBV29-1 | - | SVGGATNEKLF
13 | TRBV5-1 | - | ASSFSGGGTDTQY